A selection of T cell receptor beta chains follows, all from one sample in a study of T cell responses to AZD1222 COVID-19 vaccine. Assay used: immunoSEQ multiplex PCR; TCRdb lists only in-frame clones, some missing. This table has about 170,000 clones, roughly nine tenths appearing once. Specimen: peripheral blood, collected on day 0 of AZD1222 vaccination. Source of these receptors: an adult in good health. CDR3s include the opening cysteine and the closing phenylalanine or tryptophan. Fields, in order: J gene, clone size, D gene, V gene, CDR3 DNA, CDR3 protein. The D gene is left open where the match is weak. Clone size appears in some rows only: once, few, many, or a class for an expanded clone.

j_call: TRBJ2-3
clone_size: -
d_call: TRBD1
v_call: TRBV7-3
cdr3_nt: TGTGCCAGCAGCCTAGGACAGGGAGGAGATACGCAGTATTTT
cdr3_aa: CASSLGQGGDTQYF

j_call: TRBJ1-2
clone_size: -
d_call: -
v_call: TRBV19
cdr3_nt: TGTGCCAGTAGTATGGGCCTTACTAACTATGGCTACACCTTC
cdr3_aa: CASSMGLTNYGYTF

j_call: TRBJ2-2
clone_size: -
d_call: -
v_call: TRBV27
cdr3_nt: TGTGCCAGCAGTTTCTTCGGACAGCCCCCCAGCGGGGAGCTGTTTTTT
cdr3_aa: CASSFFGQPPSGELFF

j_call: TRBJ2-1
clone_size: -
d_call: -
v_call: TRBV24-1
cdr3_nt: TGTGCCACCAGAAGTGACTCCTACAATGAGCAGTTCTTC
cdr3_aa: CATRSDSYNEQFF

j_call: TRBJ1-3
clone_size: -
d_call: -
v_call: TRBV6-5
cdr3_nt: TGTGCCAGCAGTTACACGGACTTACGAGGGGGAAACACCATATATTTT
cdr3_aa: CASSYTDLRGGNTIYF

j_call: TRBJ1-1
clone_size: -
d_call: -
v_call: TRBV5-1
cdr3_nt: TGCGCCAGCAGCGTCCCGCGCACTGAAGCTTTCTTT
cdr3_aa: CASSVPRTEAFF

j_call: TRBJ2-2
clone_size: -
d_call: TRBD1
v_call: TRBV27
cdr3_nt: TGTGCCAGCAGATCCGGGACAGGGTATGTCACCGGGGAGCTGTTTTTT
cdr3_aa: CASRSGTGYVTGELFF

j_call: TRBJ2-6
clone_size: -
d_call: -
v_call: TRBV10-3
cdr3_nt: TGTGCCATCAGCCCCCAGGACTCTGGGGCCAACGTCCTGACTTTC
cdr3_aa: CAISPQDSGANVLTF

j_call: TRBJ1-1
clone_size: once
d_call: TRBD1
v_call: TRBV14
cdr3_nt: TGTGCCAGCAGCCAACCCGGGACAGGGACTGAAGCTTTCTTT
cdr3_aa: CASSQPGTGTEAFF

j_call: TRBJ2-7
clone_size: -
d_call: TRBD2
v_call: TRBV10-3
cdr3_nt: TGTGCCACCAAGTCAACGACCGGGACTAGCTCCTACGAGCAGTACTTC
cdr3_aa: CATKSTTGTSSYEQYF

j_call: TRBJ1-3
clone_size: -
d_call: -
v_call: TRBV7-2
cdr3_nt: TGTGCCAGCAGCTTAGCGCCCCGTCCGAGGTCAGGGGACACCATATATTTT
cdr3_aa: CASSLAPRPRSGDTIYF